The T cell receptor beta chain described here comes from a study of T-cell reconstitution after alpha-beta-depleted transplantation in children. Construction of the TCRbeta library involved unique molecular identifiers. TCRdb fed the PCR reads into MiXCR, producing one record per CDR3 protein. The sample carries over 550,000 distinct CDR3 sequences, roughly a tenth recorded once. Germline assignment: CDR1 MNHEY and CDR2 SVGEGT. This CDR3 contains 16 residues. V dropped 6 bases and J dropped 7; count of bases not matched to a gene: 11. The sample in question was PBMCs from the stem cell graft donor, obtained from the stem cell graft. This chain links TRBV6-2 or TRBV6-3 with TRBJ2-1; 11 nucleotides agree with TRBD2. This TCR was sampled from a human donor who donated a stem cell graft to a child with acute myeloid leukemia. The CDR3 spells CASRPRSTSGSNEQFF. The CDR3 region has the DNA TGTGCCAGCAGACCTCGCTCCACTAGCGGGAGTAATGAGCAGTTCTTC.